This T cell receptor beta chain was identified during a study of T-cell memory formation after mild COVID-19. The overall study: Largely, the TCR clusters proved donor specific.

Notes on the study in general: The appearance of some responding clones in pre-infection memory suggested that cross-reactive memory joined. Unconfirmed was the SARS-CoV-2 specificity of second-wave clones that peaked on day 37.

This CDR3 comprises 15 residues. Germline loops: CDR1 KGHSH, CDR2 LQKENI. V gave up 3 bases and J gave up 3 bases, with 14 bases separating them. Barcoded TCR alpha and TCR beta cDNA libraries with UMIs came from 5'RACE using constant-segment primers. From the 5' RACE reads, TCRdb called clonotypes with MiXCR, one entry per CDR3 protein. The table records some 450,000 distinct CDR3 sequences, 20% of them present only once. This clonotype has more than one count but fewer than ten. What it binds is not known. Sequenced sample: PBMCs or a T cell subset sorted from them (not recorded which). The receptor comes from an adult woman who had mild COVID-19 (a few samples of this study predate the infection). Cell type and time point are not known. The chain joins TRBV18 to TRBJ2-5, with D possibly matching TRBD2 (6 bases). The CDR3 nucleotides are TGTGCCAGCTCACCGGGTCACGGGGGAGAAGAGACCCAGTACTTC. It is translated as CASSPGHGGEETQYF. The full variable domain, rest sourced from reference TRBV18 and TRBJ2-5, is NAGVMQNPRHLVRRRGQEARLRCSPMKGHSHVYWYRQLPEEGLKFMVYLQKENIIDESGMPKERFSAEFPKEGPSILRIQQVVRGDSAAYFCASSPGHGGEETQYFGPGTRLLVL.